This paragraph reports one TCR beta chain. CDR1 and CDR2 from the germline V gene are MNHEY and SVGAGI. The CDR3 length is 13 residues. With 60 Vbeta and 13 Jbeta primers, the PCR was carried out. Repertoires were generated with immunoSEQ multiplex PCR, while TCRdb's copy carries only in-frame clones and drops some. The sample lists approximately 150,000 clones; approximately 82% were seen once. This sample is drawn from a study of cytomegalovirus exposure and HLA in healthy donors. This receptor was obtained from a man between 18 and 35 years old in good health and CMV-seropositive. The gene calls are TRBV6-5 and TRBJ2-5; the match to TRBD2 covers 12 bases. The J call is uncertain, as TRBJ2-7 better fits the DNA end. Sequencing was done on a sample of PBMCs. The CDR3 DNA follows: TGTGCCAGCAGGGCTAGCGGGAGGGGCGAGCAGTACTTC. As protein: CASRASGRGEQYF.